Listed below are T cell receptor beta chains from one sample, sequenced in a study of blood T cell repertoires in COVID-19. Here immunoSEQ multiplex PCR was the method, and the copy in TCRdb shows in-frame clones only, minus some. The data contain 100,000 to 150,000 clones, 65% to 85% of them singletons. Sequencing input: peripheral blood. These receptors were collected from an elderly woman with acute or convalescent COVID-19. Both conserved end residues are part of each CDR3. D genes are given only for firm matches. Rows may omit the clone size; those that give it use once, few, many or a size class.

TGTGCCAGCAGCTTGGCGGGAAGGGACACCATATATTTT,CASSLAGRDTIYF,-,TRBJ1-3,-,TRBV7-2
TGTGCCAGTAGTATAGCACGGGACACTGAAGCTTTCTTT,CASSIARDTEAFF,-,TRBJ1-1,-,TRBV19
TGTGCCAGCTCACCATGGGAGGTCGGGCAGCCCCAGCATTTT,CASSPWEVGQPQHF,-,TRBJ1-5,-,TRBV18
TGTGCCAGCGGCTCGGAGGGGCTTAGGCAGTTCTTC,CASGSEGLRQFF,-,TRBJ2-1,-,TRBV27
TGCAGCGTTGAAGATCTGGGACAGCCCTACGAGCAGTACTTC,CSVEDLGQPYEQYF,-,TRBJ2-7,TRBD1,TRBV29-1
TGTGCCAGCACCTCTAGGGACAGCTACGAGCAGTACTTC,CASTSRDSYEQYF,once,TRBJ2-7,TRBD1,TRBV2
TGTGCCAGCAGTTTAATAGCGGGGGGCATCTACGAGCAGTACTTC,CASSLIAGGIYEQYF,-,TRBJ2-7,TRBD2,TRBV6-2/TRBV6-3
TGTGCCTGGAGGGGACAGGCCGTGGGAAACACCATATATTTT,CAWRGQAVGNTIYF,-,TRBJ1-3,TRBD1,TRBV30
TGTGCCAGCAGCTTACAACAGGGACCGGCTTTCTTT,CASSLQQGPAFF,-,TRBJ1-1,-,TRBV5-5
TGTGCCAGCAGCTTAGTGTCAGCGGGAGTGTACGAGCAGTACTTC,CASSLVSAGVYEQYF,-,TRBJ2-7,TRBD2,TRBV7-2
TGCAGCGTCCAGGACAGAGACGAGAACAGCGAAGCTTTCTTT,CSVQDRDENSEAFF,-,TRBJ1-1,-,TRBV29-1
TGTGCCAGCAGTTACTCGGGCGGGACTGACCGAATCAGATACTATGGCTACACCTTC,CASSYSGGTDRIRYYGYTF,-,TRBJ1-2,-,TRBV6-2/TRBV6-3
TGTGCCACCAGTGTATCCCGCGGGTCGGGGGGCCCTTATAACTATGGCTACACCTTC,CATSVSRGSGGPYNYGYTF,-,TRBJ1-2,-,TRBV24-1
TGTGCCAGCAGAACTAGCGGGAGTGATAATGAGCAGTTCTTC,CASRTSGSDNEQFF,-,TRBJ2-1,TRBD2,TRBV2
TGTGCCAGCTCAGGACAGCCACAAGAGACCCAGTACTTC,CASSGQPQETQYF,-,TRBJ2-5,-,TRBV27
TGCGCCAGCAGTGACTCGACAGGGGGTAACTATGGCTACACCTTC,CASSDSTGGNYGYTF,-,TRBJ1-2,TRBD1,TRBV10-1
TGTGCCAGTGCGGACAGGTTCTTGAACACTGAAGCTTTCTTT,CASADRFLNTEAFF,-,TRBJ1-1,TRBD1,TRBV2
TGTGCCAGCAGCCCAAAATGGGACACGTTGAACACTGAAGCTTTCTTT,CASSPKWDTLNTEAFF,-,TRBJ1-1,-,TRBV7-9
TGTGCCAGCACAGAGGTCATCTCTGGAAACACCATATATTTT,CASTEVISGNTIYF,-,TRBJ1-3,-,TRBV6-5
TGTGCCAGCAGCCAAGATCTACTAGCGGGAGTTCAAGAGACCCAGTACTTC,CASSQDLLAGVQETQYF,few,TRBJ2-5,TRBD2,TRBV3-1/TRBV3-2
TGTGCCAGCAGTGCCGACAGGGGGCATCCCTATGGCTACACCTTC,CASSADRGHPYGYTF,many,TRBJ1-2,TRBD1,TRBV2
TGTGCCAGCAGTTTATCGTCAGGGTATGAGACCCAGTACTTC,CASSLSSGYETQYF,-,TRBJ2-5,-,TRBV27
TGTGCCAGCAGCTCCGGGACTGTATCACCCCTCCACTTT,CASSSGTVSPLHF,once,TRBJ1-6,-,TRBV7-6
TGCGCCAGCAGTTCAACGACAGGGGATAATTCACCCCTCCACTTT,CASSSTTGDNSPLHF,once,TRBJ1-6,TRBD1,TRBV5-1
TGTGCCAGCAGCTTAGTAGAGCGGCCCCCCTACAATGAGCAGTTCTTC,CASSLVERPPYNEQFF,-,TRBJ2-1,-,TRBV7-8
TGCGCCAGCAGCTTGGATGAGGGGGCGACCCAGTACTTC,CASSLDEGATQYF,-,TRBJ2-5,TRBD1,TRBV5-1
TGTGCCAGCAGCAAAGATCGGACTAGCGGGAGTGGCGATGCCTACGAGCAGTACTTC,CASSKDRTSGSGDAYEQYF,-,TRBJ2-7,-,TRBV21-1
TGTGCCAGCAGCCCGGACAGGGGCTGGGGCAATCAGCCCCAGCATTTT,CASSPDRGWGNQPQHF,-,TRBJ1-5,TRBD1,TRBV5-5
TGTGCCAGCAGCGGGACTAGCGGTTGGTACCAAGAGACCCAGTACTTC,CASSGTSGWYQETQYF,once,TRBJ2-5,TRBD2,TRBV5-5
TGTGCCAGCAGTGAAGAACAGGTATATAGCAATCAGCCCCAGCATTTT,CASSEEQVYSNQPQHF,-,TRBJ1-5,-,TRBV2
TGTGCCAGCAGTGTAGCGGGGGACGGGACCCAGTACTTC,CASSVAGDGTQYF,few,TRBJ2-5,TRBD2,TRBV6-6
TGTGCCAGCAGCTCCCACCTGGCAGTTTTGACAGATACGCAGTATTTT,CASSSHLAVLTDTQYF,-,TRBJ2-3,-,TRBV7-2
TGTGCCAGCAGCTTCTCAAACCCGACAGGGGAAAACAGACGCGGTGGCTACACCTTC,CASSFSNPTGENRRGGYTF,-,TRBJ1-2,TRBD1,TRBV7-9
TGTGCCTGGAGTGTGGAGGCAAATCAGCCCCAGCATTTT,CAWSVEANQPQHF,-,TRBJ1-5,-,TRBV30
TGTGCCAGCAGCGGATCACAGGGGAGGACCGGGGAGCTGTTTTTT,CASSGSQGRTGELFF,-,TRBJ2-2,-,TRBV9
TGTGCCAGCAGTAGTTCCGGGTACAGGGCGGGGGATGGCTACACCTTC,CASSSSGYRAGDGYTF,-,TRBJ1-2,-,TRBV6-6
TGCGCCAGCAGGGCCGGACAGGGGCCGAACACTGAAGCTTTCTTT,CASRAGQGPNTEAFF,-,TRBJ1-1,TRBD1,TRBV10-2
TGCGCCAGCAGTGAACAGGGCAATTCACCCCTCCACTTT,CASSEQGNSPLHF,-,TRBJ1-6,-,TRBV10-1
TGTGCCAGCAGCATGGGGGACATCGGAACAAACTATGGCTACACCTTC,CASSMGDIGTNYGYTF,-,TRBJ1-2,-,TRBV5-6
TGTGCCAGCAGCCTTCTCCCCGCCGGGACTAGCGCCTACAATGAGCAGTTCTTC,CASSLLPAGTSAYNEQFF,-,TRBJ2-1,TRBD2,TRBV3-1/TRBV3-2
TGTGCCAGCAGTTACGTTGGAGCGCAGGGCGCTGAAGCTTTCTTT,CASSYVGAQGAEAFF,-,TRBJ1-1,-,TRBV6-5
TGTGCCAGCTCACCGTGGGCCGCCGGGGATAATTCACCCCTCCACTTT,CASSPWAAGDNSPLHF,-,TRBJ1-6,-,TRBV18
TGTGCCAGCTCACCACCGGGGCGGAACGTCTACAATGAGCAGTTCTTC,CASSPPGRNVYNEQFF,medium-sized,TRBJ2-1,-,TRBV18
TGTGCCAGCAGCTTGGTAAGGAGCCGGGACATCCAAGAGACCCAGTACTTC,CASSLVRSRDIQETQYF,once,TRBJ2-5,-,TRBV11-2
TGTGCCAGCAGCTCTAGCGGGGGGGCCGGAGAGACCCAGTACTTC,CASSSSGGAGETQYF,few,TRBJ2-5,TRBD2,TRBV7-2
TGCGCCAGCAGCCCGGGAGACAGCGCCCAGCCCCAGCATTTT,CASSPGDSAQPQHF,once,TRBJ1-5,-,TRBV4-1